The table lists the clone carrying this TCR beta chain with a count of one. Produced via immunoSEQ multiplex PCR; TCRdb's table is partial and in-frame only. This sample yields about 140,000 clones, of which roughly 89% are seen a single time; over 4% belongs to the top ten. The sample comes from a study of control samples from healthy donors and cancer patients. The source of this sequence is a man aged 30-40 years in good health. The sample taken for sequencing was blood.

CDR3 DNA sequence: TGTGCCAGCAGCCCTGACAGGGGGCGCAGGGGCTACACCTTC. Amino acids: CASSPDRGRRGYTF. This chain connects TRBV11-1 to TRBJ1-2, with 10 bases matching TRBD1. V lost 5 bases, J lost 8 bases, and 8 bases stayed unmatched. Germline V gives CDR1 SGHAT, CDR2 FQDESV (reference sequence). CDR3 size: 14 residues.